The text below deals with one TCR beta chain. Generated by immunoSEQ multiplex PCR, the TCRdb table keeps only in-frame clones and is missing some. The sample includes about 660,000 clones, approximately 87% of them seen just once. This sample was included in a study of shared T cell receptors in the human thymus. These data also formed part of another study, on human thymus T cells. That work adds: Donation came from healthy Finnish infants having corrective surgery for congenital heart defects. Obtained as resections during corrective heart surgery, the thymus tissue was then studied. Seemingly biased V and J gene usage marked thymic and blood repertoires. Related work found strong thymic repertoire overlap between unrelated individuals.

Sequenced sample: thymocytes. The clonotype was recovered from a boy younger than two with a congenital heart defect.

The CDR3 DNA is TGTGCCTGGAGTCGACAGCCTGTGGGCGAAAAACTGTTTTTT. Translated, it gives CAWSRQPVGEKLFF. The genes are TRBV30 and TRBJ1-4; D may be TRBD1 (5 bases). This CDR3 comprises 14 residues. Germline V gene data show CDR1 as GTSNPN and CDR2 as SVGIG (reference sequence). V gave up 2 bases and J gave up 8 bases, with 15 bases separating them.